The next 12 T cell receptor beta chains were all read from a single sample in a study of CD8 T cells in ankylosing spondylitis. Via MiXCR, TCRdb re-called the 5' RACE reads, giving one row per CDR3 protein. The repertoire consists of roughly 130,000 distinct CDR3 sequences, with roughly 13% occurring once and the leading ten covering about 3%. The sequenced sample consisted of blood, either unsorted or a sorted T cell fraction (not recorded which). The receptors were sampled from a female donor with ankylosing spondylitis or in good health (not recorded which).

This clonotype has at least ten counts. The chain is built from TRBV7-9 and TRBJ2-2; D is uncertain. V lost 8 bases, J lost 0 bases, and 10 bases lay in between. There are 14 residues in the CDR3. Germline-derived CDR1 and CDR2 are SEHNR and FQNEAQ (reference sequence). Here the CDR3 DNA reads TGTGCCAGCGCTGTCGGAACGAACACCGGGGAGCTGTTTTTT. Its protein is CASAVGTNTGELFF.

The V gene is TRBV7-3, the J gene TRBJ2-2; tentative D call: TRBD2 (6 bases). The CDR3 loop spans 14 amino acids. Trimming stripped 3 bases from V and 1 base from J, with 6 bases between. Germline V gene lookup returns CDR1 SGHTA and CDR2 FQGTGA. The CDR3: CASSFSGNTGELFF. In DNA, the CDR3 is TGTGCCAGCAGCTTTAGCGGGAACACCGGGGAGCTGTTTTTT.

As concerns this clonotype: This may stem from a read error, because a much larger clone lies one nucleotide away. This chain uses TRBV12-3 or TRBV12-4 with TRBJ2-7, with D possibly being TRBD1 (5 bases). The CDR3 totals 15 residues. The CDR3 spells CACSRIEGARDEQYF. The CDR3 DNA reads TGTGCCTGCAGCCGGATAGAAGGGGCTCGAGACGAGCAGTACTTC.

This clonotype has a count of ten or more. This chain joins TRBV15 and TRBJ1-2, with D hard to call. V lost 0 bases, J lost 4 bases, and 12 bases lay in between. This CDR3 comprises 15 residues. CDR1 is LNHNV, CDR2 YYDKDF, per germline (reference sequence). CDR3 DNA: TGTGCCACCAGCAGAGATAAGAACCGGCTCTATGGCTACACCTTC. It is translated as CATSRDKNRLYGYTF.

In its sample, this clonotype was seen a few times. This chain joins TRBV5-1 and TRBJ2-1; 8 bases match TRBD1. The CDR3 is 16 residues long. Trimming took 0 bases from V and 5 from J; bases not matched to a gene: 7. Germline values: CDR1 SGHRS, CDR2 YFSETQ. The chain's CDR3 is CASSLGWQGAHNEQFF. CDR3 nucleotides: TGCGCCAGCAGCTTGGGGTGGCAGGGGGCCCACAATGAGCAGTTCTTC.

This clonotype was observed many times. The chain recombines TRBV5-1 with TRBJ2-5, with 9 bases identical to TRBD2. The germline V gene encodes CDR1 SGHRS and CDR2 YFSETQ. V was clipped by 2 bases and J by 3 bases; unmatched bases: 20. The CDR3 extends over 20 amino acids. CDR3 region: CASSFPSALAGFVKEETQYF. Here the CDR3 DNA reads TGCGCCAGCAGCTTCCCCTCGGCACTAGCGGGCTTTGTGAAAGAAGAGACCCAGTACTTC. Variable domain in full (rest from reference TRBV5-1 and TRBJ2-5): KAGVTQTPRYLIKTRGQQVTLSCSPISGHRSVSWYQQTPGQGLQFLFEYFSETQRNKGNFPGRFSGRQFSNSRSEMNVSTLELGDSALYLCASSFPSALAGFVKEETQYFGPGTRLLVL.

This clonotype has ten or more counts. The V gene is TRBV7-8, the J gene TRBJ1-1; D gene unclear. In germline, CDR1 is SGHVS, CDR2 FQNEAQ. V lost 2 bases, J lost 4 bases, and 8 bases lay in between. There are 13 residues in the CDR3. The CDR3 sequence: CASSLRGGTEAFF. CDR3 nucleotides: TGTGCCAGCAGCTTAAGAGGAGGCACTGAAGCTTTCTTT.

This clonotype turned up a few times. The chain has TRBV7-2 and TRBJ2-1; no firm D call. Per germline, CDR1 SGHTA and CDR2 FQGNSA. V gave up 4 bases and J gave up 5 bases, with 9 bases separating them. This CDR3 is built from 13 residues. In DNA, the CDR3 is TGTGCCAGCAGCTCGGGCTTCAACAATGAGCAGTTCTTC. This codes for CASSSGFNNEQFF.

This clonotype was recorded many times. The V call is TRBV10-3, the J call TRBJ1-2, with 8 positions matching TRBD1. J lost 6 bases, V lost 3 bases, and 12 bases had no gene match. CDR1 ENHRY and CDR2 SYGVKD come from the germline V gene. This CDR3 is built from 16 residues. As DNA, the CDR3 is TGTGCCATCAGTGATGAAAAGGGCGGACAGGGTGATGGCTACACCTTC. It specifies CAISDEKGGQGDGYTF.

With regard to this clonotype: The junction departs from germline at one end; a sequencing error may be responsible. The V gene is TRBV10-2, the J gene TRBJ2-2; a weak D match, TRBD2 (6 bases). The germline V gene has CDR1 WSHSY and CDR2 SAAADI. There are 14 residues in the CDR3. The DNA for the CDR3 is TGCGCCAGCAGCTCAAGGAGGGGCACCGCGGAGCTGTTTTTT. The encoded protein is CASSSRRGTAELFF.

This clonotype was counted many times. V is TRBV6-1 and J is TRBJ1-2; D remains unclear. This CDR3 is built from 15 residues. Germline assignment: CDR1 MNHNS and CDR2 SASEGT. V was clipped by 2 bases and J by 6 bases, with 16 bases between them. This chain's CDR3 is CASSELGRRADGYTF. The CDR3 DNA follows: TGTGCCAGCAGTGAACTAGGCAGGCGGGCGGATGGCTACACCTTC.

The chain has TRBV3-1 and TRBJ1-4, with D uncertain. TRBJ2-2 matches the DNA end more closely, so the J call is doubtful. This CDR3 is built from 11 residues. Per germline, CDR1 LGHDT and CDR2 YNNKEL (reference sequence). Here the CDR3 reads CASSHSRELFF. CDR3 nucleotides: TGTGCCAGCAGCCACTCCCGGGAGCTGTTTTTT.